This entry describes one T cell receptor beta chain. This sample was taken from a study of blood T cell repertoires in COVID-19. Turning to the study itself: Acute and convalescent COVID-19 specimens originated in the United States, Italy and Spain. Sources were T cells, B-cell-depleted T cells, or PBMCs; the material itself was cDNA or gDNA.

How the authors handled the data: Estimates of nucleated cell counts were drawn from the amplification of reference gene primers. Profiling relied on immunoSEQ multiplex PCR, and the TCRdb table lists in-frame clones only, not all of them. D and trimming come from the DNA, and the V and J calls and clone size come from that table. The profile covers about 270,000 clones, with around 81% appearing a single time and roughly 2.9% taken by the ten largest. The clonotype originates from a woman aged 55-75 years with active or convalescent COVID-19. The sequenced sample consisted of peripheral blood.

CDR3 amino acids: CASSSVDRQETQYF. The CDR3 bases are TGTGCCAGCAGCTCAGTGGACAGGCAAGAGACCCAGTACTTC. The chain couples TRBV5-6 to TRBJ2-5; 7 bases agree with TRBD1. The CDR3 has 14 residues. Germline V gene data show CDR1 as SGHDT and CDR2 as YYEEEE. With V trimmed by 3 bases and J by 2 bases, 4 bases remained unmatched.